Listed below are T cell receptor beta chains from one sample, sequenced in a study of beta chain features in type 1 diabetes. Profiled with immunoSEQ multiplex PCR; TCRdb holds only in-frame clones, not every one. The table has about 400,000 clones, around 12% seen once; the top ten hold more than 0.015%. What was sequenced was naive CD4+ T cells from blood. These receptors all come from a man younger than 35 in good health. Both conserved end residues are part of each CDR3. Size values are once, few and many counts, or a class for expanded clones, and some rows have none.

CDR3 protein | V gene | clone size | J gene
CASSRDRGLAFF | TRBV7-8 | few | TRBJ1-1
CASKSTGGNQPQHF | TRBV2 | few | TRBJ1-5
CASSLGRVLVENEQFF | TRBV7-2 | . | TRBJ2-1
CAISESGGSQDEQYF | TRBV10-3 | few | TRBJ2-7
CASSMGQGAVGELFF | TRBV19 | . | TRBJ2-2
CASSGTGTNYGYTF | TRBV28 | few | TRBJ1-2
CASSRSGMVETQYF | TRBV7-7 | . | TRBJ2-5
CASSPVPLAGGTGELFF | TRBV7-3 | . | TRBJ2-2
CASSLGGTEGEQYF | TRBV11-3 | . | TRBJ2-7
CASSYTGGSYEQYF | TRBV6-5 | few | TRBJ2-7
CASSPAAGTGKTLVYNEQFF | TRBV5-1 | . | TRBJ2-1
CASSLYQGAISGANVLTF | TRBV27 | few | TRBJ2-6
CASSSDRNTEAFF | TRBV7-6 | few | TRBJ1-1
CAITGQGANTIYF | TRBV10-3 | few | TRBJ1-3
CASSYSTLSNTYEQYF | TRBV6-6 | . | TRBJ2-7
CASSRRTAQLDPQYF | TRBV18 | few | TRBJ2-5
CASSLGQGGQPQHF | TRBV5-6 | few | TRBJ1-5
CASSTALAGGFYNEQFF | TRBV5-6 | few | TRBJ2-1
CATSRDRGYEQYF | TRBV15 | . | TRBJ2-7
CASSYSSGNTIYF | TRBV6-5 | few | TRBJ1-3
CSVVGGGQDATNEKLFF | TRBV29-1 | . | TRBJ1-4
CASSKEYRGKETQYF | TRBV21-1 | few | TRBJ2-5
CASSLSTGNEQFF | TRBV7-2 | few | TRBJ2-1
CASSQSEANTGELFF | TRBV6-6 | few | TRBJ2-2
CASSPVGVNEQFF | TRBV7-3 | . | TRBJ2-1
CRENEAFF | TRBV29-1 | . | TRBJ1-1
CASSSLRTEAFF | TRBV11-1 | . | TRBJ1-1
CATSRGRGVANVLTF | TRBV15 | . | TRBJ2-6
CASSQSTWDRAEKLFF | TRBV4-3 | . | TRBJ1-4
CASTMSYNEQFF | TRBV7-2 | . | TRBJ2-1
CASRRDRAVEKLFF | TRBV28 | few | TRBJ1-4
CSAEDFNEQFF | TRBV20-1 | few | TRBJ2-1
CASSRTGTNYEQYF | TRBV19 | . | TRBJ2-7
CASSQGPGDNTEAFF | TRBV4-2 | . | TRBJ1-1
CASSWSSSNTGELFF | TRBV9 | . | TRBJ2-2
CASSLALGWRSYEQYF | TRBV7-9 | few | TRBJ2-7
CASSEQGTRTYEQYF | TRBV6-1 | . | TRBJ2-7
CAISVVQDAYEQYF | TRBV10-3 | many | TRBJ2-7
CSVDGGLSGAPVRTQYF | TRBV29-1 | few | TRBJ2-5
CASSSGTSGPPSSYNEQFF | TRBV28 | . | TRBJ2-1
CASSLVWAGNYGYTF | TRBV5-4 | . | TRBJ1-2
CAWRNTDEQYF | TRBV30 | . | TRBJ2-7
CASSSNGAPSEQYF | TRBV5-1 | few | TRBJ2-7
CASSVSTGELFF | TRBV6-1 | few | TRBJ2-2
CAIEEVAHGTVYTDTQYF | TRBV10-3 | few | TRBJ2-3
CASSLRGANEKLFF | TRBV5-4 | . | TRBJ1-4
CASTFTQGATEAFF | TRBV5-5 | . | TRBJ1-1
CASSESGTGTDTQYF | TRBV6-4 | . | TRBJ2-3
CASSGQGYEQYF | TRBV2 | few | TRBJ2-7
CASSQVVSGLGTDTQYF | TRBV4-2 | once | TRBJ2-3
CASSQADSPGYGYTF | TRBV14 | . | TRBJ1-2
CASARDSYQPQHF | TRBV12-5 | . | TRBJ1-5
CAWRGGTNTEAFF | TRBV30 | few | TRBJ1-1
CASSIAQVDSYEQYF | TRBV19 | . | TRBJ2-7
CASSLVEAYEQYF | TRBV5-1 | few | TRBJ2-7
CASSSTGTAYGYTF | TRBV7-8 | . | TRBJ1-2
CSSRDRQYGYTF | TRBV29-1 | . | TRBJ1-2
CAWSKGADTQYF | TRBV30 | few | TRBJ2-3
CASSAGTHSYEQYF | TRBV18 | few | TRBJ2-7
CASSVGGTGTTGELFF | TRBV9 | few | TRBJ2-2